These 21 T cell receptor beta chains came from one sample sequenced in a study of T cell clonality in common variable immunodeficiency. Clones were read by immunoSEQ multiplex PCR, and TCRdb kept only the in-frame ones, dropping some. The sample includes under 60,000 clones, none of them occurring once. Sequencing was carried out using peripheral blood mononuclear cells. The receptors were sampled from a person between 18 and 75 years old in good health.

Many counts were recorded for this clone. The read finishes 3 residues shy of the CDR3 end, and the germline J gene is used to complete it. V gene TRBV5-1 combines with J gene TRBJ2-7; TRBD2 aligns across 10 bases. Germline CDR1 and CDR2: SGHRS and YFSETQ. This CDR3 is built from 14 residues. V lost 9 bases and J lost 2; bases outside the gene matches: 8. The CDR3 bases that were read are TGCGCCACCACTATAGCGGGAGGCACCTACGAG. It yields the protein CATTIAGGTYE. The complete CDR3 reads CATTIAGGTYEQYF.

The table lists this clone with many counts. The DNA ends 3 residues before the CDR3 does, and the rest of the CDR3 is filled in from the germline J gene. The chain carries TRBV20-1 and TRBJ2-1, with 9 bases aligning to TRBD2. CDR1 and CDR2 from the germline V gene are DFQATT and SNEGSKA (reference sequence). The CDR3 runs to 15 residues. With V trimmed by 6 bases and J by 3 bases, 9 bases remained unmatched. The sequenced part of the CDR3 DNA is TGCAGTGCACAACTCCAGACTAGCGGCTACAATGAG. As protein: CSAQLQTSGYNE. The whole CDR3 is CSAQLQTSGYNEQFF.

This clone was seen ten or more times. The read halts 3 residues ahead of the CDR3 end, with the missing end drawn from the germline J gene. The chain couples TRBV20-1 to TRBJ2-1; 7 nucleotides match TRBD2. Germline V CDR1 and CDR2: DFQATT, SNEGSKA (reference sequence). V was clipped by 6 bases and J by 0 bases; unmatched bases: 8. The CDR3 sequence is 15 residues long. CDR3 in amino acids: CSAYRGVSSYNEQFF. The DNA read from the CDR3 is TGCAGTGCCTACCGGGGGGTTAGCTCCTACAATGAG.

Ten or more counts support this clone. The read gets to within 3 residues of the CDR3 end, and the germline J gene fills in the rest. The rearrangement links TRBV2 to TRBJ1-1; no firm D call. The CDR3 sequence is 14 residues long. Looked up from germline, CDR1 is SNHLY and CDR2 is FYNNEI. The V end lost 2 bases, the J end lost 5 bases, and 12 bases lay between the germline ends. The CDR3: CASSESRVKTEAFF. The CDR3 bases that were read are TGTGCCAGCAGTGAAAGTAGGGTAAAGACTGAA.

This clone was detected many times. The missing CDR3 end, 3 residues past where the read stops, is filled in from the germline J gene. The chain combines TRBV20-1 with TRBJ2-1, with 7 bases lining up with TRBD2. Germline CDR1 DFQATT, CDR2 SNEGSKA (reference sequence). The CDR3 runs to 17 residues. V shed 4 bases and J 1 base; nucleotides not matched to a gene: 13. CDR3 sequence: CSATGYRERGSYNEQFF. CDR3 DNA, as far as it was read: TGCAGTGCTACCGGTTATCGGGAGCGGGGATCCTACAATGAG.

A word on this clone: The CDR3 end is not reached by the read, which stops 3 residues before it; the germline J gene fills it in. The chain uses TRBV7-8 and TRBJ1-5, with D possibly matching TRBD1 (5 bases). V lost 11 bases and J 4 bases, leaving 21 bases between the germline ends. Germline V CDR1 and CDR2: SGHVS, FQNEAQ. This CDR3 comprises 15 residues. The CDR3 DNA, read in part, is TGTGCCTCCTCGGCCCTCAGGGCTGGGAATCAGCCC. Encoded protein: CASSALRAGNQP. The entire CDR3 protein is CASSALRAGNQPQHF.

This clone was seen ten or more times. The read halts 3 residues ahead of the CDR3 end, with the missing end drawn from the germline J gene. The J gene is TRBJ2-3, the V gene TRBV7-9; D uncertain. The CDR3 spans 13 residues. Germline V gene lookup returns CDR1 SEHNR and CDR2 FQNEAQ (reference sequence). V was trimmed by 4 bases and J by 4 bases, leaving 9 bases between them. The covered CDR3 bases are TGTGCCAGCAGCTGGGCCCAACCAGATACG. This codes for CASSWAQPDT. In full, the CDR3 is CASSWAQPDTQYF. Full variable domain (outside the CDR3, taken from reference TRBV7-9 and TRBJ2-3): DTGVSQNPRHKITKRGQNVTFRCDPISEHNRLYWYRQTLGQGPEFLTYFQNEAQLEKSRLLSDRFSAERPKGSFSTLEIQRTEQGDSAMYLCASSWAQPDTQYFGPGTRLTVL.

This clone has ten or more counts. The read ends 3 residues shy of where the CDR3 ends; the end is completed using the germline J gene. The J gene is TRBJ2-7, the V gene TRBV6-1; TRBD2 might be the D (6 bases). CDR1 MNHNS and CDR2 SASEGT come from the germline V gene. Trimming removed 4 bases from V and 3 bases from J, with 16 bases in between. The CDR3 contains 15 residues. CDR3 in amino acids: CASSVGRGGYYEQYF. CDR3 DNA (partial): TGTGCCAGCAGTGTGGGGCGGGGTGGCTACTACGAG.

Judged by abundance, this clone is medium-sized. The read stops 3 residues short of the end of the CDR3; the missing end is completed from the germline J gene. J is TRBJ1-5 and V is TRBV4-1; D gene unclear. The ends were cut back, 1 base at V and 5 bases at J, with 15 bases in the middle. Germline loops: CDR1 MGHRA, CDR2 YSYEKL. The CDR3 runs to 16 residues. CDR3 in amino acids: CASSQGPGSSHQPQHF. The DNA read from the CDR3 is TGCGCCAGCAGCCAAGGCCCGGGGTCCTCCCATCAGCCC.

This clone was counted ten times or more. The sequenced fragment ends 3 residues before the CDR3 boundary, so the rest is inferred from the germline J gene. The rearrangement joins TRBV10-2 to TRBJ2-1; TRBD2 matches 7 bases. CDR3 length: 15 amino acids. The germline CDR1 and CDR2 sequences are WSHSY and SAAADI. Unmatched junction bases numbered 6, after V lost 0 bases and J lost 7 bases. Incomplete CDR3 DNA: TGCGCCAGCAGTGAGTCTGCGGGAGTTCGTAATGAG. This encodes CASSESAGVRNE. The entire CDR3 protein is CASSESAGVRNEQFF.

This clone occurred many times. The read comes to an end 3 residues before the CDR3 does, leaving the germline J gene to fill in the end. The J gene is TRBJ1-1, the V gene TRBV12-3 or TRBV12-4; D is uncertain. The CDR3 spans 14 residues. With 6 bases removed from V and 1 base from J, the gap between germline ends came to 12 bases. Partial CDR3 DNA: TGTGCCAGCAGGCCGGACTTACAGAACACTGAA. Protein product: CASRPDLQNTE. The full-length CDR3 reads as CASRPDLQNTEAFF.

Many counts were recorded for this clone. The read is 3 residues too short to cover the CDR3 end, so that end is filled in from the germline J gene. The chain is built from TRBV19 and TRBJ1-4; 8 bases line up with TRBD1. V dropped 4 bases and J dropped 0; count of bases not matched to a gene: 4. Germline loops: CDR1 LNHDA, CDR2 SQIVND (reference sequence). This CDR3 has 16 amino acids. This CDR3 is CASSRDRFATNEKLFF. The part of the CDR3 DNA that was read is TGTGCCAGTAGTAGGGACAGGTTTGCAACTAATGAAAAA.

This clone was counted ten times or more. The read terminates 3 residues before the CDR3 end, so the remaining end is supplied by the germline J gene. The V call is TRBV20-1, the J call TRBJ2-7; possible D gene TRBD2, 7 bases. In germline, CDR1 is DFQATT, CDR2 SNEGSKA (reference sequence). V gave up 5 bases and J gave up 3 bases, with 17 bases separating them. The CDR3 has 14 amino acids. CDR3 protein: CSALPRGTSYEQYF. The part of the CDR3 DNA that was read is TGCAGTGCTCTCCCGCGGGGGACAAGCTACGAG.

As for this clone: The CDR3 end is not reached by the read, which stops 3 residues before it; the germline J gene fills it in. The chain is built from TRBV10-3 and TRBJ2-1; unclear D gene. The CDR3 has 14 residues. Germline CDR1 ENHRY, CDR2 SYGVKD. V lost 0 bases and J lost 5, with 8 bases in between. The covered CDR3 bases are TGTGCCATCAGTGAGTCGACAAGGGACAATGAG. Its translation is CAISESTRDNE. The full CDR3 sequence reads CAISESTRDNEQFF.

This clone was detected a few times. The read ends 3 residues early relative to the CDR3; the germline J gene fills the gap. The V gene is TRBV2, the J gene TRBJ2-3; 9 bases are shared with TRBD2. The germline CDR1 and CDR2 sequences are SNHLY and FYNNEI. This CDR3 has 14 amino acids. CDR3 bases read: TGTGCCAGCGTCGGCGGGAGGGCGGGTGAGACG. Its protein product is CASVGGRAGET. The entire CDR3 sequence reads CASVGGRAGETQYF.

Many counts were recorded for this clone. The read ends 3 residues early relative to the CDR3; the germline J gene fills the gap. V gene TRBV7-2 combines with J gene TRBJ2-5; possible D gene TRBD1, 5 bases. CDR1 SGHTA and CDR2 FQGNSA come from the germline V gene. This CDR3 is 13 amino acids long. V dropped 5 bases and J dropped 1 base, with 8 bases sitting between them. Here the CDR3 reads CASSRQIQETQYF. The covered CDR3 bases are TGTGCCAGCAGCAGACAGATCCAAGAGACC.

The covered CDR3 bases are TGTGCCTGGAGTGGGAGACTAGCTTCTATTGAC. Its translation is CAWSGRLASID. The entire CDR3 protein reads CAWSGRLASIDYTF. This chain joins TRBV30 and TRBJ1-2; no reliable D call. The observed sequence ends 3 residues before the CDR3 terminus, with the missing tail filled in from the germline J gene. From germline, CDR1 is GTSNPN and CDR2 SVGIG (reference sequence). The CDR3 totals 14 residues.

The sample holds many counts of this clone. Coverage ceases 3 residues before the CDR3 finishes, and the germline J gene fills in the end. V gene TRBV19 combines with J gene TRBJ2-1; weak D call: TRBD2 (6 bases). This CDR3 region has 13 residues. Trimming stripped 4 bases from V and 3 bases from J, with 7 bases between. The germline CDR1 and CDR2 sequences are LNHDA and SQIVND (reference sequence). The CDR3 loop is CASSTGGYNEQFF. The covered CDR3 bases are TGTGCCAGTAGTACCGGGGGCTACAATGAG.

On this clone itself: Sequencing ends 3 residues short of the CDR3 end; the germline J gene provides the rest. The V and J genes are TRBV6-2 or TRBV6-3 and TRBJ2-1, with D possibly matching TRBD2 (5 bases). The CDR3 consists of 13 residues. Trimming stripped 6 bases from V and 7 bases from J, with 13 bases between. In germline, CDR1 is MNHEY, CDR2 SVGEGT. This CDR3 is CASSRTGGNEQFF. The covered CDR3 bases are TGTGCCAGCAGCCGGACTGGTGGGAATGAG.

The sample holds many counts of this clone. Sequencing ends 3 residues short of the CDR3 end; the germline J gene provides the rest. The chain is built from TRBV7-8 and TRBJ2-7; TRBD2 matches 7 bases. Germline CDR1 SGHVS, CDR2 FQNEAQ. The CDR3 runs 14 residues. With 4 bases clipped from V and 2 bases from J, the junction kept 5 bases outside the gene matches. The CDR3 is CASSSLGTTYEQYF. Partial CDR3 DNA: TGTGCCAGCAGCTCCCTAGGGACTACCTACGAG.

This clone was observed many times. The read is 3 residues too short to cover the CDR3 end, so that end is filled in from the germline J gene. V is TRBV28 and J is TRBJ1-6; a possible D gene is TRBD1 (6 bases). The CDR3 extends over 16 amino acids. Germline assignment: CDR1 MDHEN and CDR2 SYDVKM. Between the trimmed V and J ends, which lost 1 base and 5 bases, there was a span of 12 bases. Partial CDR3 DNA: TGTGCCAGCAGTTTATCAGGGGTACGGAATAATTCACCC. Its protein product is CASSLSGVRNNSP. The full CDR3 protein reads CASSLSGVRNNSPLHF.